This T cell receptor (beta chain) originates from a study of shared clonotypes between healthy human individuals (dated by TCRdb to 2020 to 2021). Context from the whole study: The cohort comprised two women and a few men aged 18 to 49 years. Between about 0.94 and 8.9 billion PBMCs per donor were obtained by leukapheresis. Different laboratories and diverse techniques were used to prepare libraries and sequence TCR repertoires, to increase sequencing depth and limit assay-specific biases. For each donor, CD4 naive and CD4 memory were each given three plates, CD8 naive was given two plates, and CD8 memory was given one plate. To estimate repertoire size and how much clonotype sharing occurs between individuals, the study deeply sequenced the blood TCR repertoires of several healthy adults. Results the study describes overall, beyond this receptor: Sampling was restricted to blood, and TCR repertoires in tissues likely differ from the TCR repertoires found in blood. Compared with non-shared clonotypes, clonotypes shared by all four sorted-subset donors had higher generation probabilities. Rarefaction of sorted-subset datasets indicated incomplete sequencing despite the large sequencing depth. Across a few donors, about 5% of naive CD4, around 3.3% of naive CD8, under 2.5% of memory CD4, and approximately 0.4% of memory CD8 clonotypes were shared. Larger estimated clonotype richness was generally found for naive subsets than for memory subsets. Because the study included only a small number of donors, the genetic and exposure-history diversity represented was limited. Pairwise subsampling indicated that sequencing depth was expected to affect the degree of clonotype sharing among donors.

About this clone: Its antigen is still unknown. Per-base qualities were not stored, and no clone one base away is much larger.

Using the deep immunoSEQ assay, TCR CDR3 regions were amplified from genomic DNA by multiplex PCR. Genomic DNA extracted from each cell subset was distributed evenly over all wells of several immunoSEQ 96-well plates, and each plate served as one replicate. For sorted subsets, about 200 ng genomic DNA, equal to 30,000 to 35,000 T cell genomes, was loaded into each replicate PCR. Purified libraries were measured with a Qubit 3.0 fluorometer, size-checked on a Bioanalyzer 2100, and measured again with the KAPA Library Quantification kit. Every immunoSEQ 96-well plate was sequenced on a separate single-read 150-cycle Illumina NextSeq 550 flow cell. From the authors' description of their analysis: The immunoSEQ output contained only junctional sequences without quality scores, so filtering could not match that applied to full-length reads. Sequences were annotated with PyIR, a Python wrapper for IgBLAST v1.9, and V/J genes and CDR3 were assigned using IMGT germline references. Reads with weak V/J assignments (E-value above 1e-6), missing CDR3, stop codons, out-of-frame junctions, or ambiguous translated residues were removed. V3J clonotypes were defined as sequences sharing the same inferred V gene, J gene, and CDR3 amino acid sequence. To compute the percentage overlap between repertoires, the number of shared unique clonotypes was divided by the size of the smaller repertoire. Richness of each repertoire was evaluated using RTK rarefaction, the Chao1 estimator, and Recon v2.1 estimates of unobserved clonotypes. For all TCRbeta clonotypes obtained by the gDNA method from four donors, generation probabilities were computed with OLGA. This is the immuneACCESS table as TCRdb keeps it, with only in-frame sequences that have V and J called. A part of the clones is gone; compared with another copy, unresolved V genes explain less than half, and the rest is unexplained. That table is the source of V, J and clone size, and D and trimming were worked out from the DNA. This sample is represented by around 600,000 clones; approximately 96% of them were singletons. Approximately 0.11% of the sample belongs to the ten largest clones.

CD8 naive samples consisted of CD45RO-negative cells that were positively selected for CCR7, yielding a CD45RA+CCR7+ population without TemRA cells. Donors were healthy HIV-negative adults with no recently reported acute infections or vaccinations. Every donor was a Caucasian adult living in Nashville, Tennessee, USA. Blood was obtained by leukapheresis, after which PBMCs were separated by Ficoll-Histopaque density gradient centrifugation and cryopreserved in liquid nitrogen vapor phase. Analytical flow cytometry was used to check the purity and quantity of every magnetically sorted T cell population. Each sorted fraction had its genomic DNA isolated and then quantified by UV absorbance on a Nanodrop 2000c. Looking up the germline V gene yields CDR1 MGHRA and CDR2 YSYEKL. Spanning cysteine to phenylalanine, the CDR3 consists of 14 amino acids. Only CDR3 DNA remains: 42 bases, in frame from the first base. Trimming at the junction amounts to 5 bases on V and 0 bases on J, and the germline ends lie 10 bases apart.

Input material: naive CD8+ T cells sorted from blood. Sample cell subset or site, as interpreted from the label and publication: CD45RA+CCR7+. This sequence uses TRBV4-1 and TRBJ2-5; the D call is possibly TRBD1 or TRBD2, each sharing 5 bases. The sequence derives from a woman aged 25 to 39 in good health. Here the CDR3 is given as CASSVRDDQETQYF. The DNA sequence is as follows: TGCGCCAGCAGCGTACGGGACGACCAAGAGACCCAGTACTTC.